This TCR beta chain emerged from a study of cytotoxic CD8 clonotypes in ibrutinib-treated CLL (dated by TCRdb to the early 2020s). For context, the study as a whole: The cohort had over ten relapsed/refractory and 15 treatment-naive patients; 17 were IGHV unmutated. Of the approximately 90 people in the trial, about two dozen had longitudinal samples available. Every remission and progressive disease sample was obtained while ibrutinib was still being received by the patients. On average, each sample had about 250,000 productive templates and almost 95,000 productive rearrangements. The response samples were drawn at a median of around eleven months into treatment, with a range of about 6 to 36 months. Responses were partial in 25 or so patients and complete in 2; after median around 72 months follow-up, about 14 stayed in remission and about twelve progressed. Cryopreserved peripheral blood mononuclear cells were obtained before treatment, at response, and at either sustained remission or disease progression.

The sample's time point, from its label and the paper: 24 months on ibrutinib. Around 1.8 micrograms of genomic DNA were extracted from cryopreserved PBMCs for TCR beta library preparation. Longitudinal blood samples from CLL patients receiving ibrutinib monotherapy were subjected to high-throughput TCR beta sequencing. Patients were enrolled in a phase 2 open-label single-center ibrutinib monotherapy trial. Worth noting for this clone: What this receptor recognizes is not known. Base qualities are not recorded, but no much larger clone differs from it by a single base.

The goal of deep resolution MiSeq sequencing was a depth between 1 in 1 million and 1 in 200,000 T cells, and coverage averaged 10x per clonotype. TCR beta libraries were generated with the immunoSEQ hsTCRB Kit. The original pipeline was this. Data were analyzed with ImmunoSEQ Data Assistant and ImmunoSEQ Analyzer, with V, D and J genes assigned per IMGT definitions. Clonality, which ranges from 0 to 1, was calculated by subtracting the normalized Shannon entropy of productive rearrangement frequencies from one. Public clonotype analysis was restricted to overrepresented clonotypes comprising at least 0.05% of each patient's repertoire. Fewer than 15 repertoires from age-matched healthy donors, obtained from immuneACCESS, served as clonality controls. TCRdb limited this immuneACCESS table to in-frame rearrangements with V and J called. A share of clones is missing; checked studies link under half to unresolved V genes, and the rest is unexplained. The V and J calls and clone size were taken over from that table, and D and trimming were inferred from the DNA. The table for this sample lists about 180,000 clones; less than 85% of them were counted only once. Roughly 4.5% of the sample is held by the ten biggest clonotypes.

On the study overall, not on this receptor specifically: Clonality rose at ibrutinib response, remained stable during sustained remission, and dropped back toward baseline at progression. Lymph node repertoires were not examined, and the timing of sampling was not matched between patients in sustained remission and those whose disease progressed. Baseline clonality was found to be higher than that of age-matched healthy donors and was strongly correlated with circulating CD8+ T-cell counts. Public clonotypes were rare and either shrank or stayed stable during treatment, and the rise in clonality at ibrutinib response reflected expansion of private clonotypes.

V drops 3 bases and J drops 0 bases, leaving 8 bases in between. From the germline V gene, CDR1 is MDHEN and CDR2 is SYDVKM. The cysteine opens and the phenylalanine closes a CDR3 of 14 amino acids. Only the CDR3 part of the read is kept: 42 bases, read in frame from the first base. The sequence was obtained from a human donor with chronic lymphocytic leukemia. This sequence uses TRBV28 and TRBJ1-1, with the D gene too uncertain to name. The sequences come from PBMCs, collected after 24 months of ibrutinib treatment. The DNA reads TGTGCCAGCAGTTTTCCAGCTATGAACACTGAAGCTTTCTTT. This yields the protein CASSFPAMNTEAFF. Reference TRBV28 and TRBJ1-1 genes cover what lies past the CDR3, so the full variable domain is DVKVTQSSRYLVKRTGEKVFLECVQDMDHENMFWYRQDPGLGLRLIYFSYDVKMKEKGDIPEGYSVSREKKERFSLILESASTNQTSMYLCASSFPAMNTEAFFGQGTRLTVV.